This T cell receptor (beta chain) is from a study of T cell responses to AZD1222 COVID-19 vaccine. The repertoire was sequenced with immunoSEQ multiplex PCR; TCRdb's copy has only in-frame clones and lacks some. The sample lists approximately 150,000 clones; approximately 93% were seen once. Comment on this clone: Its antigen is unidentified.

The trim removed 0 bases at V and 0 bases at J, leaving 8 bases unmatched. The CDR3 has 17 residues. Germline CDR1 and CDR2: LGHNA and YNFKEQ. Findings and caveats of the study: Donors, mostly white British, included more females; clonal diversity was possibly underestimated.

The chain joins TRBV4-2 to TRBJ2-7, with TRBD2 identical over 7 bases. The sequence was collected from an adult in good health. Sequenced here: peripheral blood, sampled on day 0 of AZD1222 vaccination. The chain's CDR3 is CASSQEETSRSSYEQYF. The CDR3 bases are TGTGCCAGCAGCCAAGAAGAGACTAGCAGGAGCTCCTACGAGCAGTACTTC.